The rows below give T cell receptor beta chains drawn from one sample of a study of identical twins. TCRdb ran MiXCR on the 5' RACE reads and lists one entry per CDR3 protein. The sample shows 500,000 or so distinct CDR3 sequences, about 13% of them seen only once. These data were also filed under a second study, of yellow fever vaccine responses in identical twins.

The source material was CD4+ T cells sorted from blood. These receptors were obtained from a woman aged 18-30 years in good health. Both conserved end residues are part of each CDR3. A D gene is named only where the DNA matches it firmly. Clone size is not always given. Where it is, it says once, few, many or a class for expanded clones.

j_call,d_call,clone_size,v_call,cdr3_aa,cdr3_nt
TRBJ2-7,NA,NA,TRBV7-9,CASSFSHSSYEQYF,TGTGCCAGCAGCTTCAGCCATAGCTCCTACGAGCAGTACTTC
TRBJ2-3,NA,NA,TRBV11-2,CASSLAGVVNSDTQYF,TGTGCCAGCAGCTTAGCTGGGGTGGTCAATTCAGATACGCAGTATTTT
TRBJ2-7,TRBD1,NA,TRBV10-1,CASSVYRGRDEQYF,TGCGCCAGCAGTGTATACAGGGGGCGCGACGAGCAGTACTTC
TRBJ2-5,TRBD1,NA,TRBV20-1,CSARSRTGGTETQYF,TGCAGTGCTAGATCTAGGACAGGGGGGACAGAGACCCAGTACTTC
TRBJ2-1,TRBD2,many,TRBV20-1,CSVDDRTSGNNEQFF,TGCAGTGTCGACGATAGGACTAGCGGGAACAATGAGCAGTTCTTC
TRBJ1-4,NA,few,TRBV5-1,CASSDITNEKLFF,TGCGCCAGCAGTGACATAACTAATGAAAAACTGTTTTTT
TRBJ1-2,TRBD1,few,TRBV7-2,CASSLANDRGRGYTF,TGTGCCAGCAGCTTGGCGAATGACAGGGGAAGAGGCTACACCTTC
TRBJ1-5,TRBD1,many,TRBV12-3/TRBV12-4,CASSPGTGYQPQHF,TGTGCCAGCAGTCCCGGGACAGGATACCAGCCCCAGCATTTT
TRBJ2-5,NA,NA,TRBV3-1,CASSQVPGAIQYF,TGTGCCAGCAGCCAAGTCCCAGGTGCAATCCAGTACTTC
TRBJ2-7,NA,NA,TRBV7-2,CASSLWGKGENEQYF,TGTGCCAGCAGCTTATGGGGTAAGGGAGAAAACGAGCAGTACTTC
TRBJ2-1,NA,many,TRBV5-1,CASSPAVVDGEQFF,TGCGCCAGCAGCCCGGCGGTTGTAGATGGTGAGCAGTTCTTC
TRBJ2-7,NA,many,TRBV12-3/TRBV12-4,CASSLRRHEQYF,TGTGCCAGCAGCTTAAGACGACACGAGCAGTACTTC
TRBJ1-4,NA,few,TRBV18,CASSPLQGGEKLFF,TGTGCCAGCTCACCATTACAGGGTGGTGAAAAACTGTTTTTT
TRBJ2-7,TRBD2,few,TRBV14,CASSPLGTSQYEQYF,TGTGCCAGCAGCCCATTGGGGACTAGCCAATACGAGCAGTACTTC
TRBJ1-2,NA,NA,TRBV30,CAWRYGNYGYTF,TGTGCCTGGAGATACGGAAACTATGGCTACACCTTC
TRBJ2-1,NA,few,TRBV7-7,CASSPRVDSEQFF,TGTGCTAGCAGCCCGCGGGTGGACTCTGAGCAGTTCTTC